A single sample is the source of the 24 T cell receptor beta chains below, sequenced in a study of cytomegalovirus exposure and HLA in healthy donors. The PCR ran on 60 Vbeta and 13 Jbeta primers. Produced via immunoSEQ multiplex PCR; TCRdb's table is partial and in-frame only. The sample carries fewer than 350,000 clones, roughly 90% recorded once. Source material: PBMCs. The source of these receptors is a woman under 30 in good health and CMV-seronegative.

The chain carries TRBV6-5 and TRBJ2-7, with 11 nucleotides matching TRBD2. The CDR3 runs to 15 residues. Germline CDR1 reads MNHEY; CDR2 reads SVGAGI. The V and J ends lost 4 bases and 3 bases, in that order; junction bases with no gene match: 5. The CDR3 nucleotides read TGTGCCAGCAGTTTACTAGCGGGGGCCCTCTACGAGCAGTACTTC. This gives the protein CASSLLAGALYEQYF.

The chain has TRBV27 and TRBJ1-4, with TRBD1 as a possible D gene (5 bases). Germline V gene lookup returns CDR1 MNHEY and CDR2 SMNVEV (reference sequence). CDR3 size: 13 residues. Trimming removed 10 bases from V and 4 bases from J, with 13 bases in between. CDR3 region: CAKRRGYNEKLFF. In DNA, the CDR3 is TGTGCCAAAAGGCGGGGGTATAATGAAAAACTGTTTTTT.

The chain uses TRBV15 and TRBJ2-5, with D possibly matching TRBD1 (5 bases). Germline values: CDR1 LNHNV, CDR2 YYDKDF (reference sequence). The V end lost 1 base, the J end lost 6 bases, and 15 bases lay between the germline ends. CDR3 length equals 15 residues. The CDR3, as DNA: TGTGCCACCAGCAGAGGCGCCTTAGGGGAAAAGACCCAGTACTTC. It is translated as CATSRGALGEKTQYF.

This clone was recorded only once. This chain joins TRBV6-5 and TRBJ1-4; possible D gene TRBD1, 5 bases. Germline CDR1 is MNHEY and CDR2 is SVGAGI. This CDR3 contains 14 residues. V shed 4 bases and J shed 6 bases, with 12 bases lying between them. The CDR3 reads CASSSAGRDEKLFF. DNA for the CDR3: TGTGCCAGCAGTTCGGCAGGGAGGGATGAAAAACTGTTTTTT.

The rearrangement links TRBV9 to TRBJ1-6; weak D call: TRBD1 (5 bases). V shed 4 bases and J shed 8 bases, with 16 bases lying between them. Germline V CDR1 and CDR2: SGDLS, YYNGEE. This CDR3 contains 15 residues. In nucleotides, the CDR3 is TGTGCCAGCAGCTTGACAGCGGGGATTGATTCACCCCTCCACTTT. It yields the protein CASSLTAGIDSPLHF.

The chain recombines TRBV13 with TRBJ1-1, with 8 bases that match TRBD1. Trimming cost V 5 bases and J 4 bases; bases outside gene matches: 6. CDR3 length: 14 amino acids. In germline, CDR1 is PRHDT, CDR2 FYEKMQ (reference sequence). CDR3 nucleotide sequence: TGTGCCAGCAGCGCCGGACAGGGCGGCACTGAAGCTTTCTTT. It yields the protein CASSAGQGGTEAFF.

The gene calls are TRBV12-5 and TRBJ2-7, with TRBD1 matching over 7 bases. Germline V gives CDR1 LGHNT, CDR2 FRNRAP. The CDR3 runs to 13 residues. With 1 base clipped from V and 4 bases from J, the junction kept 1 base outside the gene matches. The CDR3 is CASGLAQGYEQYF. The DNA for the CDR3 is TGTGCTAGTGGTTTGGCACAGGGGTACGAGCAGTACTTC.

The chain joins TRBV7-9 to TRBJ2-2, with 12 bases identical to TRBD2. The germline gives CDR1 SEHNR, CDR2 FQNEAQ (reference sequence). The CDR3 has 18 residues. V shed 5 bases, J shed 5 bases, and the junction held 12 bases outside the gene matches. The CDR3 DNA reads TGTGCCAGCAGCATGAAGACTAGCGGGGGCCGCTTTACCGGGGAGCTGTTTTTT. It encodes CASSMKTSGGRFTGELFF.

The V and J genes are TRBV6-4 and TRBJ2-1, with 11 nucleotides matching TRBD2. CDR1 MRHNA and CDR2 SNTAGT come from the germline V gene. V shed 4 bases, J shed 5 bases, and the junction held 4 bases outside the gene matches. The CDR3 extends over 15 amino acids. For the CDR3, the DNA is TGTGCCAGCAGTGTTAGCGGGGGGGCCCACAATGAGCAGTTCTTC. Translating gives CASSVSGGAHNEQFF.

V gene TRBV5-1 combines with J gene TRBJ1-2, with TRBD1 matching 10 bases. J was trimmed by 7 bases and V by 4 bases; bases with no gene match: 10. The CDR3 has 15 amino acids. Germline V CDR1 and CDR2: SGHRS, YFSETQ. The CDR3 sequence is CASSPDPDRGLGYTF. For the CDR3, the DNA is TGCGCCAGCAGCCCGGACCCCGACAGGGGGCTTGGCTACACCTTC.

The chain has TRBV6-5 and TRBJ2-1; D is perhaps TRBD2 (6 bases). Germline V gene data show CDR1 as MNHEY and CDR2 as SVGAGI. V was pared by 6 bases and J by 4 bases, with 10 bases between. The CDR3 has 13 amino acids. The CDR3 here is CASSAGRYNEQFF. The CDR3 region has the DNA TGTGCCAGCAGCGCCGGGAGATACAATGAGCAGTTCTTC.

On this clone: Germline and junction disagree at one end, which may indicate a read error. The same CDR3 arises from other DNA sequences in this sample as well. This chain joins TRBV29-1 and TRBJ1-6, with no clear D. Per the germline V gene, CDR1 is SQVTM and CDR2 is ANQGSEA. The CDR3 extends over 16 amino acids. CDR3 amino acids: CSVNLGVYSYNSPLHF. The CDR3, as DNA: TGCAGCGTTAACCTAGGCGTTTACTCCTATAATTCCCCCCTCCACTTT.

The chain combines TRBV19 with TRBJ2-7; the D gene is possibly TRBD2 (6 bases). V lost 3 bases and J lost 2, with 14 bases in between. The CDR3 length is 15 residues. Germline lookup yields CDR1 LNHDA and CDR2 SQIVND (reference sequence). CDR3 region: CASSIGGIRAYEQYF. The CDR3 coding sequence is TGTGCCAGTAGTATCGGGGGTATTAGGGCCTACGAGCAGTACTTC. Filled out from reference TRBV19 and TRBJ2-7, the complete variable domain reads DGGITQSPKYLFRKEGQNVTLSCEQNLNHDAMYWYRQDPGQGLRLIYYSQIVNDFQKGDIAEGYSVSREKKESFPLTVTSAQKNPTAFYLCASSIGGIRAYEQYFGPGTRLTVT.

The CDR3, as DNA: TGTGCCAGCACCACAGACAGCTTCCATGAAAAACTGTTTTTT. Translation: CASTTDSFHEKLFF. This chain connects TRBV28 to TRBJ1-4, with a possible D match to TRBD1 (5 bases). Trimming took 7 bases from V and 6 from J, leaving 15 bases between them. The CDR3 runs to 14 residues. Germline lookup yields CDR1 MDHEN and CDR2 SYDVKM. The variable domain in full, with the rest retrieved from reference TRBV28 and TRBJ1-4, is DVKVTQSSRYLVKRTGEKVFLECVQDMDHENMFWYRQDPGLGLRLIYFSYDVKMKEKGDIPEGYSVSREKKERFSLILESASTNQTSMYLCASTTDSFHEKLFFGSGTQLSVL.

This chain joins TRBV13 and TRBJ1-1; D may be TRBD1 (5 bases). The V end lost 2 bases, the J end lost 1 base, and 11 bases lay between the germline ends. The CDR3 length is 15 residues. In germline, CDR1 is PRHDT, CDR2 FYEKMQ (reference sequence). For the CDR3, the DNA is TGTGCCAGCAGCTTATACCCAGGGCGGAACACTGAAGCTTTCTTT. This sequence encodes CASSLYPGRNTEAFF.

Of note for this clone: At the DNA level, this CDR3 is encoded by other sequences in the same sample as well. The chain recombines TRBV9 with TRBJ1-2, with D tentatively TRBD1 (6 bases). The germline V gene encodes CDR1 SGDLS and CDR2 YYNGEE. Trimming removed 0 bases from V and 6 bases from J, with 9 bases in between. The CDR3 covers 13 residues. The CDR3 region has the DNA TGTGCCAGCAGCGTAGGGCAGGGGAATGGCTACACCTTC. Translating gives CASSVGQGNGYTF.

This chain uses TRBV6-7 with TRBJ2-1, with 11 bases matching TRBD2. TRBV6-7 is an ORF; its function is uncertain. Trimming cost V 3 bases and J 5 bases; bases outside gene matches: 6. CDR3 length equals 16 residues. CDR3 amino acids: CASSYPTSGGHNEQFF. The DNA of the CDR3 is TGTGCCAGCAGTTATCCTACTAGCGGGGGCCACAATGAGCAGTTCTTC.

The chain has TRBV11-2 and TRBJ1-2; maybe TRBD1 (5 bases). Trimming took off 4 bases at V and 8 bases at J, with 20 bases between the two ends. CDR1 is SGHAT, CDR2 FQNNGV, per germline. The CDR3 has 15 amino acids. DNA of the CDR3: TGTGCCAGCAGCTCTACAAGGACGGGGGTTAAGGGCTACACCTTC. Translation: CASSSTRTGVKGYTF.

This clone was recorded once. The rearrangement joins TRBV5-1 to TRBJ2-7; TRBD2 matches 9 bases. The CDR3 loop spans 15 amino acids. Per the germline V gene, CDR1 is SGHRS and CDR2 is YFSETQ. The ends lost 0 bases at V and 5 bases at J; junction bases unmatched: 6. The DNA for the CDR3 is TGCGCCAGCAGCTTGGAGCCTAGCGGGGTCCACGAGCAGTACTTC. This encodes CASSLEPSGVHEQYF. The whole variable domain, filled in from reference TRBV5-1 and TRBJ2-7, reads KAGVTQTPRYLIKTRGQQVTLSCSPISGHRSVSWYQQTPGQGLQFLFEYFSETQRNKGNFPGRFSGRQFSNSRSEMNVSTLELGDSALYLCASSLEPSGVHEQYFGPGTRLTVT.

The CDR3, as DNA: TGCGCCAGCAGTCCCCAGGGATCCAGGGAGCAGTACTTC. Translated, it gives CASSPQGSREQYF. This sequence joins TRBV10-1 and TRBJ2-7, with D maybe TRBD1 (5 bases). Per germline, CDR1 WNHNN and CDR2 SYGVQD (reference sequence). This CDR3 has 13 amino acids. V dropped 5 bases and J dropped 7 bases, with 15 bases sitting between them.

The chain uses TRBV10-3 and TRBJ1-1; D might be TRBD1 (5 bases). CDR1 and CDR2 (germline): ENHRY, SYGVKD. This CDR3 has 12 residues. Trimming took off 8 bases at V and 1 base at J, with 8 bases between the two ends. Here the CDR3 reads CAIGTGNTEAFF. The CDR3 coding sequence is TGTGCCATCGGAACAGGGAACACTGAAGCTTTCTTT.

The chain recombines TRBV30 with TRBJ2-3; D is perhaps TRBD1 (6 bases). The CDR3 covers 15 residues. The germline CDR1 and CDR2 sequences are GTSNPN and SVGIG (reference sequence). Trimming left V 0 bases short and J 5 bases short, with 15 bases between. In DNA, the CDR3 is TGTGCCTGGAGTGTACCTGCAGGGGCAAAAGATACGCAGTATTTT. Translated: CAWSVPAGAKDTQYF.

The gene calls are TRBV5-1 and TRBJ1-1; D might be TRBD1 (5 bases). Germline V gives CDR1 SGHRS, CDR2 YFSETQ. The CDR3 extends over 14 amino acids. V dropped 1 base and J dropped 6 bases, with 13 bases sitting between them. As DNA, the CDR3 is TGCGCCAGCAGCTTGAAGGGAGGGGAGGCTGAAGCTTTCTTT. Translating it yields CASSLKGGEAEAFF. Drawing the rest from reference TRBV5-1 and TRBJ1-1, the complete variable domain is KAGVTQTPRYLIKTRGQQVTLSCSPISGHRSVSWYQQTPGQGLQFLFEYFSETQRNKGNFPGRFSGRQFSNSRSEMNVSTLELGDSALYLCASSLKGGEAEAFFGQGTRLTVV.

Concerning this clone: Other DNA sequences from this sample encode an identical CDR3 as well. This rearrangement joins TRBV19 to TRBJ1-6, with D possibly TRBD1 on 5 matching bases. Germline V gene data show CDR1 as LNHDA and CDR2 as SQIVND (reference sequence). The CDR3 runs 14 residues. V lost 11 bases, J lost 7 bases, and 18 bases lay in between. For the CDR3, the DNA is TGTGCCTCCCACCCCCCGGGGGTAAATTCACCCCTCCACTTT. Translated, it gives CASHPPGVNSPLHF.